The rows below give T cell receptor beta chains drawn from one sample of a study of shared clonotypes between healthy human individuals. The table came from immunoSEQ multiplex PCR; TCRdb's copy has only in-frame clones and leaves some out. This sample has hundreds of thousands of clones, with around 78% found just once. Specimen: memory CD4+ T cells sorted from blood. These TCRs come from a woman in her 30s in good health. Each CDR3 is given without its conserved first and last residue. Each record gives: clone size, J gene, V gene, D gene, CDR3 protein. D genes are given only for firm matches. The size of a clone is reported for some rows only, either as once, few or many, or as a class for expanded clones.

>-|TRBJ2-1|TRBV19|TRBD2
ASTSGISYNEQF
>-|TRBJ2-2|TRBV11-3|-
ASSPQSTGELF
>-|TRBJ2-5|TRBV7-3|-
ASSLRTLPETQY
>-|TRBJ1-4|TRBV28|-
ASSRALGREKLF
>-|TRBJ2-1|TRBV19|TRBD2
ASSQSGRAGNEQF
>-|TRBJ2-7|TRBV15|-
ATSREVTDYEQY
>-|-|TRBV2|TRBD2
ATGEEREGEQY
>few|TRBJ2-6|TRBV11-2|-
ASSWSTAGANVLT
>-|TRBJ2-1|TRBV5-8|-
ASTALATNSYNEQF
>-|TRBJ2-3|TRBV4-1|TRBD2
ASSQDLSGGWADTQY
>-|TRBJ2-2|TRBV21-1|-
ASSSGKGQTVPGELF
>once|TRBJ2-1|TRBV5-1|TRBD2
ASSLLAGVANEQF
>few|TRBJ2-2|TRBV27|TRBD1
ASSPSGPGQGIDTGELF
>many|TRBJ1-2|TRBV2|TRBD1
ASSELTGGSDYGYT
>-|TRBJ2-5|TRBV6-6|-
ASSRDQETQY
>-|TRBJ2-3|TRBV30|TRBD1
AWIPGQGTDTQY
>-|TRBJ1-2|TRBV30|-
AFNRGLLDGYT
>few|TRBJ2-1|TRBV6-5|TRBD2
ASSQPGGYEQF
>-|TRBJ2-3|TRBV6-5|TRBD2
ASSYRGLAGATQY
>once|TRBJ1-5|TRBV5-1|TRBD1
ASSPGTEAQPQH
>-|TRBJ2-5|TRBV11-1|TRBD2
ASSLAGTRRETQY
>-|TRBJ2-7|TRBV7-8|TRBD1
ASRLRRDSSYEQY
>few|TRBJ2-6|TRBV11-2|TRBD1
ASSFPPGQRSSGANVLT
>-|TRBJ2-5|TRBV7-2|-
ASTLTSLETQY
>-|TRBJ2-7|TRBV29-1|TRBD1
SVTPGQPIPGPYEQY
>-|TRBJ2-1|TRBV5-1|TRBD2
ASSREGTSGYNEQF
>-|TRBJ2-1|TRBV4-2|-
ASSQGHRGDEQF
>once|TRBJ2-5|TRBV5-4|-
ASSSPGTEETQY
>many|TRBJ1-3|TRBV7-8|TRBD1
ASSQDRVGNTIY